The sequence of this TCR beta chain was determined in a study of T-cell memory formation after mild COVID-19. The study's findings and limits: Contracting CD4+ clones lay largely in CM and EM, with CD8+ ones residing in EMRA.

A word on this clonotype: Its antigen is unidentified.

The CDR3 loop spans 15 amino acids. The V end lost 5 bases, the J end lost 2 bases, and 13 bases lay between the germline ends. The germline CDR1 and CDR2 sequences are MNHEY and SVGAGI. TCRdb ran MiXCR on the 5' RACE reads and lists one entry per CDR3 protein. The repertoire holds approximately 400,000 distinct CDR3 sequences, with about a sixth as singletons. The clonotype originates from a young man who had mild COVID-19 (a few samples of this study predate the infection). Cell type and time point are not known. The chain uses TRBV6-5 and TRBJ1-5, with D possibly TRBD1 on 5 matching bases. Source material: PBMCs or a T cell subset sorted from them (not recorded which). DNA of the CDR3: TGTGCCAGCAGTACCCTGAGGGGTCGCAATCAGCCCCAGCATTTT. Translating it yields CASSTLRGRNQPQHF.